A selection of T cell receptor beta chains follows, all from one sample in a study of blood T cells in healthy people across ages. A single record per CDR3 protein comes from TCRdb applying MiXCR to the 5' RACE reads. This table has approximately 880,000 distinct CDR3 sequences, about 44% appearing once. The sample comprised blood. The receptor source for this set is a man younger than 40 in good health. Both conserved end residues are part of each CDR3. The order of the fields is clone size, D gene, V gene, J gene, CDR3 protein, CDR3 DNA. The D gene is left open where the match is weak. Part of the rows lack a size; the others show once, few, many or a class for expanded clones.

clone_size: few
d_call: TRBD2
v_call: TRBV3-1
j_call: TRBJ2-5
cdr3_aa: CASSNSGTRSETQYF
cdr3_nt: TGTGCCAGCAGCAATTCGGGGACTAGGTCCGAGACCCAGTACTTC

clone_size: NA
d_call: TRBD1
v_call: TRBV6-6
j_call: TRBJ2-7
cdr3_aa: CASSYSVGQGGEQYF
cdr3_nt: TGTGCCAGCAGTTACTCCGTCGGACAGGGGGGCGAGCAGTACTTC

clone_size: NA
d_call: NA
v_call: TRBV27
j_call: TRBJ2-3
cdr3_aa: CASSSPIDTQYF
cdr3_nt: TGTGCCAGCAGTTCCCCCATAGATACGCAGTATTTT

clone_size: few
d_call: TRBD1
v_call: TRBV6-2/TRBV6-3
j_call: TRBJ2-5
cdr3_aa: CASSYGNRGRGETQYF
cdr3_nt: TGTGCCAGCAGTTACGGCAACAGGGGGCGAGGGGAGACCCAGTACTTC

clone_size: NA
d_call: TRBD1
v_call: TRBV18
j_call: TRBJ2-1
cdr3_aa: CASSQIGGQGASEQFF
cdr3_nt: TGTGCCAGCTCACAAATAGGGGGACAGGGGGCGAGTGAGCAGTTCTTC

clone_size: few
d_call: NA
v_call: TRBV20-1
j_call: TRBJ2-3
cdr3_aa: CSAKGDVTQYF
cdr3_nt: TGCAGTGCAAAGGGGGATGTTACGCAGTATTTT

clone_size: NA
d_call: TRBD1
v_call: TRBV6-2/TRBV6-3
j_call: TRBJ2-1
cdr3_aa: CASRDRTGDWDEQFF
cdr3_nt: TGTGCCAGCAGAGACCGGACAGGGGATTGGGATGAGCAGTTCTTC

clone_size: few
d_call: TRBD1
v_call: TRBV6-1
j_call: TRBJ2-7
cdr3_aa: CATGTGAFREQYF
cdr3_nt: TGTGCCACCGGTACAGGGGCTTTCCGCGAGCAGTACTTC

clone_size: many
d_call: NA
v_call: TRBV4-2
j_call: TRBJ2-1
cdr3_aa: CASSQELFGNNEQFF
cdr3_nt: TGTGCCAGCAGCCAAGAGTTATTTGGAAACAATGAGCAGTTCTTC

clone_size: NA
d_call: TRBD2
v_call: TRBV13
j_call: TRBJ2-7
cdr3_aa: CASSTTTATSGGAYSYEQYF
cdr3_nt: TGTGCCAGCAGCACCACGACCGCGACTAGCGGGGGGGCTTACTCCTACGAGCAGTACTTC

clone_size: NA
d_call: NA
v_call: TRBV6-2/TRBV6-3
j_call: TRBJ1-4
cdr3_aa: CASNYGGELFF
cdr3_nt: TGTGCCAGCAACTACGGGGGGGAACTGTTTTTT

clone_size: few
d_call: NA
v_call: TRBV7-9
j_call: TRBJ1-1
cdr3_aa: CASSVAPGTNTEAFF
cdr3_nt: TGTGCCAGCAGCGTTGCCCCAGGGACGAACACTGAAGCTTTCTTT

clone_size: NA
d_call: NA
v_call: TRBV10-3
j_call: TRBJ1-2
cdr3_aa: CAISEQGTPPDGYTF
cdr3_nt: TGTGCCATCAGTGAGCAGGGTACACCTCCCGATGGCTACACCTTC

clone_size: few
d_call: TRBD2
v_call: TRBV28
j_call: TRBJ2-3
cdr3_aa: CASRTRTQRGSDTQYF
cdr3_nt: TGTGCCAGCAGGACGCGGACTCAGCGGGGCTCAGATACGCAGTATTTT

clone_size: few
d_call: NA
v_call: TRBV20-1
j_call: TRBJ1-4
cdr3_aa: CSVSRADEKLFF
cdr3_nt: TGCAGTGTATCCAGGGCGGACGAAAAACTGTTTTTT

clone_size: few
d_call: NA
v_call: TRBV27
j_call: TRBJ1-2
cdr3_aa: CASPRALRQANYGYTF
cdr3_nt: TGTGCCAGCCCCCGAGCCCTTAGACAGGCTAACTATGGCTACACCTTC

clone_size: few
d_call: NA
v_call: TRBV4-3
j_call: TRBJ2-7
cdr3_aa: CASSQDEQGSYEQYF
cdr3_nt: TGCGCCAGCAGCCAAGATGAACAGGGCTCCTACGAGCAGTACTTC